The 32 T cell receptor beta chains presented below share a single source sample, sequenced in a study of shared clonotypes between healthy human individuals. Profiling relied on immunoSEQ multiplex PCR, and the TCRdb table lists in-frame clones only, not all of them. The sample includes some 1,900,000 clones, less than 95% of them seen just once. In the naive CD8 group, cells lacked CD45RO and were positively selected for CCR7, so terminally differentiated effector memory CD45RA+ cells were left out. What was sequenced was naive CD8+ T cells sorted from blood. All receptors come from a man between 18 and 29 years old in good health.

The gene calls are TRBV4-1 and TRBJ2-7; TRBD1 matches at 9 bases. Trimming at V came to 0 bases and at J to 3 bases, leaving 6 bases not matched to a gene. This CDR3 spans 16 amino acids. In germline, CDR1 is MGHRA, CDR2 YSYEKL. The DNA for the CDR3 is TGCGCCAGCAGCCAAGATTACTCGGGACAGGGCTACGAGCAGTACTTC. It translates to CASSQDYSGQGYEQYF.

The chain has TRBV28 and TRBJ1-5; TRBD1 is a possible D gene (6 bases). Germline CDR1 reads MDHEN; CDR2 reads SYDVKM. The CDR3 consists of 14 residues. The V end was cut by 6 bases, the J end by 9 bases, with 18 bases between. CDR3 nucleotides: TGTGCCAGCAGCCCCTGGGCAGGGGAGGGGCCCCAGCATTTT. Translation: CASSPWAGEGPQHF.

The chain carries TRBV29-1 and TRBJ2-7, with D maybe TRBD1 (6 bases). The germline gives CDR1 SQVTM, CDR2 ANQGSEA. Trimming removed 3 bases from V and 1 base from J, with 13 bases in between. The CDR3 has 14 residues. The DNA of the CDR3 is TGCAGCGTTGAGGACAGAGGACAATCCTACGAGCAGTACTTC. Its protein is CSVEDRGQSYEQYF.

A note on this clone: At the DNA level, this CDR3 is encoded by other sequences in the same sample as well. This chain links TRBV9 with TRBJ2-5; 10 bases align to TRBD2. V was pared by 3 bases and J by 4 bases, with 6 bases of the junction left unmatched. CDR1 is SGDLS and CDR2 is YYNGEE in the germline V gene. This CDR3 is built from 15 residues. The CDR3 bases are TGTGCCAGCAGCGCCAGCGGGGGGGCCGGAGAGACCCAGTACTTC. This sequence encodes CASSASGGAGETQYF.

Notes on this clone: The same CDR3 is also encoded by other DNA sequences in this sample. This chain joins TRBV4-1 and TRBJ2-7; weak D call: TRBD1 (6 bases). The V gene's germline CDR1 is MGHRA and CDR2 YSYEKL. V lost 4 bases and J lost 0, with 10 bases in between. This CDR3 is built from 14 residues. CDR3 in amino acids: CASSLRDTSYEQYF. As DNA, the CDR3 is TGCGCCAGCAGCCTCCGGGACACCTCCTACGAGCAGTACTTC.

The chain is built from TRBV5-1 and TRBJ2-7; 7 positions match TRBD1. This CDR3 is 15 amino acids long. Trimming cost V 0 bases and J 2 bases; bases outside gene matches: 5. Looked up from germline, CDR1 is SGHRS and CDR2 is YFSETQ. The CDR3 region has the DNA TGCGCCAGCAGCTTGGGACCCGGGACAGCCTACGAGCAGTACTTC. Protein sequence: CASSLGPGTAYEQYF.

Turning to this clone: Other nucleotide sequences in the sample specify the same CDR3. The chain uses TRBV27 and TRBJ2-3, with a weak D call TRBD2 (6 bases). Germline V gives CDR1 MNHEY, CDR2 SMNVEV (reference sequence). This CDR3 spans 13 amino acids. Trimming shortened V by 3 bases and J by 5 bases, and 9 bases separated the two germline ends. CDR3 sequence: CASSLLGGDTQYF. CDR3 DNA: TGTGCCAGCAGTTTGCTGGGGGGAGATACGCAGTATTTT.

The genes are TRBV5-1 and TRBJ2-5; D not resolved. CDR1 is SGHRS, CDR2 YFSETQ, per germline. CDR3 length: 15 amino acids. The V end was cut by 1 base, the J end by 4 bases, with 14 bases between. The CDR3 DNA reads as TGCGCCAGCAGCTTGTACGGCGGATGGGGAGAGACCCAGTACTTC. It specifies CASSLYGGWGETQYF.

This chain links TRBV27 with TRBJ1-4; D gene uncertain. Germline lookup yields CDR1 MNHEY and CDR2 SMNVEV (reference sequence). CDR3 length: 14 amino acids. Deletions cut 7 bases from V and 8 bases from J, with 17 bases between. CDR3 in amino acids: CASTPFGGSEKLFF. CDR3 DNA sequence: TGTGCCAGCACCCCCTTCGGAGGGTCGGAAAAACTGTTTTTT.

The rearrangement uses TRBV6-5 and TRBJ1-1; D gene ambiguous. CDR1 is MNHEY, CDR2 SVGAGI, per germline. CDR3 length: 13 residues. Trimming shortened V by 0 bases and J by 6 bases, and 8 bases separated the two germline ends. Here the CDR3 reads CASSYSAVAEAFF. CDR3 coding DNA: TGTGCCAGCAGTTACTCTGCGGTAGCTGAAGCTTTCTTT.

The chain has TRBV7-2 and TRBJ1-1; 8 bases are a match to TRBD1. Germline lookup yields CDR1 SGHTA and CDR2 FQGNSA. The V segment lost 6 bases and the J segment 3 bases; nucleotides outside the gene matches: 6. The CDR3 extends over 14 amino acids. The CDR3 loop is CASSLNRGDTEAFF. The DNA of the CDR3 is TGTGCCAGCAGTCTAAACAGGGGGGACACTGAAGCTTTCTTT.

The chain couples TRBV4-1 to TRBJ1-2; 7 bases are shared with TRBD1. Germline values: CDR1 MGHRA, CDR2 YSYEKL. The trim removed 3 bases at V and 2 bases at J, leaving 3 bases unmatched. This CDR3 is built from 14 residues. DNA of the CDR3: TGCGCCAGCAGCCAGAAAGGGGGCAACTATGGCTACACCTTC. Translating it yields CASSQKGGNYGYTF.

This rearrangement joins TRBV27 to TRBJ2-2; 7 bases line up with TRBD1. Germline V CDR1 and CDR2: MNHEY, SMNVEV (reference sequence). V lost 5 bases and J lost 4; bases outside the gene matches: 10. The CDR3 runs 16 residues. DNA for the CDR3: TGTGCCAGCAGTCTTTATCTAGGGGGCGGCACCGGGGAGCTGTTTTTT. As protein: CASSLYLGGGTGELFF.

This rearrangement joins TRBV4-1 to TRBJ1-6; D may be TRBD1 (6 bases). CDR3 length: 15 residues. Trimming removed 0 bases from V and 9 bases from J, with 12 bases in between. Germline V gene sequence: CDR1 MGHRA, CDR2 YSYEKL. The CDR3 region is CASSQEQGRGSPLHF. The CDR3 region has the DNA TGCGCCAGCAGCCAAGAACAGGGCCGGGGTTCACCCCTCCACTTT.

The CDR3 nucleotides read TGTGCCAGCAGCCCAGGGACAGCCGTGCAGATGAAAAAACTGTTTTTT. Translation: CASSPGTAVQMKKLFF. The rearrangement links TRBV5-6 to TRBJ1-4, with 7 bases that match TRBD1. This CDR3 contains 16 residues. CDR1 is SGHDT, CDR2 YYEEEE, per germline. The V segment lost 4 bases and the J segment 9 bases; nucleotides outside the gene matches: 15.

The V call is TRBV10-3, the J call TRBJ2-7; unclear D gene. CDR3 length: 15 amino acids. The germline V gene has CDR1 ENHRY and CDR2 SYGVKD. Trimming cost V 6 bases and J 4 bases, with 19 bases left between them. In DNA form, the CDR3 reads TGTGCCATCAGCCGATCCGAAGCGCCATCTTACGAGCAGTACTTC. This translates into CAISRSEAPSYEQYF.

V is TRBV30 and J is TRBJ2-7; 7 bases match TRBD1. Germline assignment: CDR1 GTSNPN and CDR2 SVGIG (reference sequence). The CDR3 runs 15 residues. The V gene end was trimmed by 3 bases and the J gene end by 3 bases; junction bases not matched to a gene: 11. The CDR3 protein is CAWREDRSGIYEQYF. CDR3 DNA sequence: TGTGCCTGGAGGGAGGACAGGTCGGGTATCTACGAGCAGTACTTC.

CDR3 nucleotide sequence: TGTGCCATATCTCCCGGGACGACGGCTTTCTTT. It translates to CAISPGTTAFF. V is TRBV2 and J is TRBJ1-1; a possible D gene is TRBD1 (5 bases). V lost 10 bases and J lost 11, with 17 bases in between. Germline V lookup: CDR1 SNHLY, CDR2 FYNNEI. The CDR3 has 11 residues.

The chain is built from TRBV10-2 and TRBJ2-7; tentative D call: TRBD1 (7 bases). The CDR3 has 15 amino acids. V was pared by 7 bases and J by 1 base, with 17 bases between. Per germline, CDR1 WSHSY and CDR2 SAAADI. CDR3 in amino acids: CASTEGAGWSYEQYF. CDR3 bases: TGCGCCAGCACCGAGGGGGCGGGGTGGTCCTACGAGCAGTACTTC.

This clone has more than one count but fewer than ten. This chain connects TRBV30 to TRBJ1-2; a weak D match, TRBD1 (5 bases). V lost 0 bases and J lost 2, with 7 bases in between. The CDR3 consists of 13 residues. Per the germline V gene, CDR1 is GTSNPN and CDR2 is SVGIG (reference sequence). The CDR3 nucleotides read TGTGCCTGGAGTGTGGACATGAACTATGGCTACACCTTC. It codes for CAWSVDMNYGYTF.

The DNA for the CDR3 is TGTGCCAGTAGTAAGAGCGGGAGTTCCTACAATGAGCAGTTCTTC. This gives the protein CASSKSGSSYNEQFF. The chain employs TRBV19 and TRBJ2-1, with 8 bases lining up with TRBD2. Germline V gives CDR1 LNHDA, CDR2 SQIVND (reference sequence). CDR3 length equals 15 residues. Trimming removed 4 bases from V and 1 base from J; junction bases left unmatched: 3.

This chain joins TRBV6-6 and TRBJ2-2; D call uncertain. V lost 8 bases and J lost 6, with 7 bases in between. Germline V gene data show CDR1 as MNHNY and CDR2 as SVGAGI (reference sequence). The CDR3 covers 11 residues. Written as DNA, the CDR3 is TGTGCCAGCCTTGAGGCCGGGGAGCTGTTTTTT. Its protein product is CASLEAGELFF.

The gene calls are TRBV6-5 and TRBJ2-5; D call uncertain. V lost 5 bases and J lost 2, with 12 bases in between. The CDR3 length is 14 residues. CDR1 and CDR2 from the germline V gene are MNHEY and SVGAGI. CDR3 amino acids: CASSPVAPQETQYF. The DNA of the CDR3 is TGTGCCAGCAGTCCTGTGGCACCACAAGAGACCCAGTACTTC.

The chain couples TRBV28 to TRBJ2-1; a weak D match, TRBD1 (8 bases). V lost 5 bases, J lost 10 bases, and 21 bases lay in between. Per the germline V gene, CDR1 is MDHEN and CDR2 is SYDVKM. CDR3 length equals 15 residues. The DNA for the CDR3 is TGTGCCAGCAGTCCTCTTACGACAGGGGAGGGCGAGCAGTTCTTC. Its translation is CASSPLTTGEGEQFF.

The J gene is TRBJ1-1, the V gene TRBV6-4, with D maybe TRBD1 (6 bases). In germline, CDR1 is MRHNA, CDR2 SNTAGT. Trimming removed 2 bases from V and 0 bases from J, with 16 bases in between. There are 17 residues in the CDR3. The CDR3: CASSDPRRGDMNTEAFF. DNA for the CDR3: TGTGCCAGCAGTGACCCACGCAGGGGAGACATGAACACTGAAGCTTTCTTT.

The V and J genes are TRBV5-4 and TRBJ1-1; 8 nucleotides align to TRBD1. CDR1 and CDR2 (germline): SGHNT, YYREEE (reference sequence). The CDR3 runs 15 residues. V lost 0 bases and J lost 4; bases outside the gene matches: 5. In DNA, the CDR3 is TGTGCCAGCAGCTTGGGGACAGGGCCATTCACTGAAGCTTTCTTT. This translates into CASSLGTGPFTEAFF.

The chain combines TRBV5-5 with TRBJ2-2, with D perhaps TRBD2 (5 bases). The germline V gene has CDR1 SGHKS and CDR2 YYEKEE (reference sequence). With 0 bases removed from V and 7 bases from J, the gap between germline ends came to 10 bases. There are 14 residues in the CDR3. The CDR3 loop is CASSLAEGFGELFF. CDR3 coding DNA: TGTGCCAGCAGCTTGGCCGAGGGATTCGGGGAGCTGTTTTTT.

This chain joins TRBV4-1 and TRBJ2-7, with 11 bases that match TRBD1. The germline V gene has CDR1 MGHRA and CDR2 YSYEKL. J lost 3 bases, V lost 4 bases, and 17 bases had no gene match. CDR3 size: 19 residues. The CDR3 here is CASSPEPAPAGQGDYEQYF. The CDR3 DNA reads as TGCGCCAGCAGCCCAGAACCCGCTCCCGCGGGACAGGGGGACTACGAGCAGTACTTC.

This rearrangement joins TRBV13 to TRBJ2-1; 8 nucleotides agree with TRBD2. V lost 3 bases, J lost 2 bases, and 3 bases stayed unmatched. The germline V gene has CDR1 PRHDT and CDR2 FYEKMQ (reference sequence). The CDR3 extends over 15 amino acids. The CDR3 nucleotides are TGTGCCAGCAGCTTCCATAGCGGGACCTACAATGAGCAGTTCTTC. Amino acid sequence: CASSFHSGTYNEQFF.

The rearrangement uses TRBV2 and TRBJ1-1; D might be TRBD1 (5 bases). CDR1 is SNHLY and CDR2 is FYNNEI in the germline V gene. There are 14 residues in the CDR3. V shed 6 bases and J shed 3 bases, with 14 bases lying between them. CDR3 sequence (DNA): TGTGCCAGCAGGAAGGAGGGGCCCCACACTGAAGCTTTCTTT. It yields the protein CASRKEGPHTEAFF.

The chain carries TRBV7-8 and TRBJ2-7; 11 nucleotides line up with TRBD1. In germline, CDR1 is SGHVS, CDR2 FQNEAQ. V was clipped by 4 bases and J by 3 bases; unmatched bases: 11. The CDR3 length is 17 residues. CDR3 sequence reads: CASSSEGTGGLVYEQYF. The CDR3 coding sequence is TGTGCCAGCAGCTCGGAGGGGACAGGGGGACTGGTCTACGAGCAGTACTTC.

The genes are TRBV30 and TRBJ2-3; 10 bases are shared with TRBD2. The junction had 6 bases not matched to a gene; V was cut back by 1 base and J by 2 bases. The CDR3 has 16 amino acids. Germline CDR1 reads GTSNPN; CDR2 reads SVGIG (reference sequence). CDR3 nucleotide sequence: TGTGCCTGGAGTGATCTAGCGGGGGAATACACAGATACGCAGTATTTT. It specifies CAWSDLAGEYTDTQYF.